These 10 T cell receptor beta chains came from one sample sequenced in a study of cytomegalovirus exposure and HLA in healthy donors (dated by TCRdb to the late 2010s). The receptor library was made with the immunoSEQ multiplex PCR assay. For the multiplex PCR, a mixture combining 60 forward primers for TCR Vbeta segments and 13 reverse primers for TCR Jbeta segments was used. In its TCRdb copy, this immuneACCESS table keeps in-frame sequences only and misses some clones. Where compared with another copy, unresolved V genes explain less than half of these, and the others have no known cause. The sample yields around 150,000 clones; around 80% were counted once. The ten biggest clones cover approximately 6.1% of the sample. What was sequenced was PBMCs. The receptors derive from a man younger than 45 in good health and CMV-seropositive.

This rearrangement joins TRBV6-6 to TRBJ2-3, with 10 bases lining up with TRBD1. This CDR3 comprises 14 residues. Germline assignment: CDR1 MNHNY and CDR2 SVGAGI (reference sequence). V lost 6 bases to trimming and J lost 5 bases; unmatched junction nucleotides: 5. CDR3 DNA: TGTGCCAGCAGCTCGGGACAGGGGAAAGATACGCAGTATTTT. Translated, it gives CASSSGQGKDTQYF.

V and J are TRBV5-1 and TRBJ2-3; the match to TRBD2 covers 8 bases. The trim removed 2 bases at V and 6 bases at J, leaving 2 bases unmatched. The CDR3 is made up of 13 amino acids. Germline values: CDR1 SGHRS, CDR2 YFSETQ. As DNA, the CDR3 is TGCGCCAGCAGCTTAGCGGGAGACGATACGCAGTATTTT. Encoded protein: CASSLAGDDTQYF.

This clone was detected only a few times. V gene TRBV6-5 combines with J gene TRBJ1-5; 8 bases are a match to TRBD1. This CDR3 has 14 residues. J gave up 6 bases and V 8 bases, and 9 bases lay outside the gene matches. Germline V gene lookup returns CDR1 MNHEY and CDR2 SVGAGI. The CDR3 loop is CASRTRGHGQPQHF. The CDR3 DNA reads as TGTGCCAGCCGAACCAGGGGGCATGGTCAGCCCCAGCATTTT.

J is TRBJ2-5 and V is TRBV10-2; 7 bases line up with TRBD2. Germline-derived CDR1 and CDR2 are WSHSY and SAAADI. This CDR3 has 15 residues. J was trimmed by 7 bases and V by 0 bases; bases with no gene match: 8. CDR3 sequence reads: CASSESGLVGGTQYF. DNA of the CDR3: TGCGCCAGCAGTGAGTCAGGACTAGTAGGTGGGACCCAGTACTTC.

This sequence joins TRBV5-1 and TRBJ2-1, with TRBD2 as a possible D gene (6 bases). Germline-derived CDR1 and CDR2 are SGHRS and YFSETQ. The V end was cut by 2 bases, the J end by 7 bases, with 10 bases between. The CDR3 totals 13 residues. CDR3 in amino acids: CASSFAGLNEQFF. CDR3 sequence (DNA): TGCGCCAGCAGCTTTGCGGGGTTAAATGAGCAGTTCTTC. Using reference TRBV5-1 and TRBJ2-1 for the parts outside the CDR3, the full variable domain is KAGVTQTPRYLIKTRGQQVTLSCSPISGHRSVSWYQQTPGQGLQFLFEYFSETQRNKGNFPGRFSGRQFSNSRSEMNVSTLELGDSALYLCASSFAGLNEQFFGPGTRLTVL.

The V and J genes are TRBV19 and TRBJ1-2; possible D gene TRBD1, 5 bases. V was shortened by 2 bases and J by 4 bases, with 8 bases between the two germline ends. The CDR3 runs to 13 residues. Germline-derived CDR1 and CDR2 are LNHDA and SQIVND (reference sequence). Here the CDR3 DNA reads TGTGCCAGTAGTATACCAGGGTCCTATGGCTACACCTTC. This encodes CASSIPGSYGYTF.

This clone appeared once. V and J are TRBV11-3 and TRBJ1-1; D may be TRBD1 (5 bases). V was trimmed by 0 bases and J by 5 bases, leaving 13 bases between them. CDR3 length: 15 residues. Per the germline V gene, CDR1 is SGHNT and CDR2 is YENEEA. CDR3 sequence: CASSLDGTGGTEAFF. The CDR3 nucleotides read TGTGCCAGCAGCTTAGATGGGACCGGAGGGACTGAAGCTTTCTTT. The entire variable domain, with the rest obtained from reference TRBV11-3 and TRBJ1-1, is as follows: EAGVVQSPRYKIIEKKQPVAFWCNPISGHNTLYWYLQNLGQGPELLIRYENEEAVDDSQLPKDRFSAERLKGVDSTLKIQPAELGDSAVYLCASSLDGTGGTEAFFGQGTRLTVV.

V usage is TRBV23-1 and J usage is TRBJ1-5, with D possibly TRBD1 on 6 matching bases. TRBV23-1 is marked as an open reading frame, function uncertain. The CDR3 has 13 residues. Trimming took 8 bases from V and 10 from J, leaving 18 bases between them. CDR3 in amino acids: CASSHRAKAPQHF. The CDR3 DNA reads as TGCGCCAGCTCACACAGGGCTAAGGCTCCCCAGCATTTT.

The CDR3 DNA is TGTGCCAGCAGTTTAGCGACTGGTGAGCAGTACTTC. Translation: CASSLATGEQYF. The rearrangement links TRBV28 to TRBJ2-7; D call uncertain. This CDR3 is built from 12 residues. Germline values: CDR1 MDHEN, CDR2 SYDVKM. The V and J ends lost 2 bases and 7 bases respectively, with 9 bases between them.

The V gene is TRBV29-1, the J gene TRBJ2-7, with a tentative D call TRBD1 (5 bases). Deletions cut 2 bases from V and 7 bases from J, with 12 bases between. This CDR3 has 12 amino acids. CDR1 is SQVTM and CDR2 is ANQGSEA in the germline V gene. The CDR3 loop is CSVENWTSEQYF. The CDR3 DNA is TGCAGCGTTGAAAATTGGACATCTGAGCAGTACTTC.